The 20 T cell receptor beta chains given below trace back to one sample, sequenced in a study of monozygotic twins with inflammatory bowel disease. Following a re-call of the 5' RACE reads, TCRdb has one entry per CDR3 protein and lacks DNA. The sample's table shows about 450,000 distinct CDR3 sequences. Sequencing was performed on blood. The source of these receptors is a human donor with ulcerative colitis or Crohn's disease, or a healthy co-twin of an affected twin (not recorded which).

The rearrangement uses TRBV5-1 and TRBJ2-7. The CDR3 has 15 residues. CDR1 and CDR2 from the germline V gene are SGHRS and YFSETQ. CDR3 protein: CASSYELVSGGEQYF.

V usage is TRBV29-1 and J usage is TRBJ1-1. Per germline, CDR1 SQVTM and CDR2 ANQGSEA. The CDR3 spans 12 residues. The CDR3 sequence: CSVEDTANEAFF.

The J gene is TRBJ1-2, the V gene TRBV6-5; TCRdb proposes TRBD1, but this gene call is untestable without DNA. The length of the CDR3 is 18 residues. Germline CDR1 and CDR2: MNHEY and SVGAGI. CDR3 amino acids: CASSSMGTGAATLYGYTF.

V is TRBV30 and J is TRBJ1-1. The CDR3 totals 12 residues. Germline V gene data show CDR1 as GTSNPN and CDR2 as SVGIG (reference sequence). This CDR3 is CAWSDGEWEAFF.

The V call is TRBV6-5, the J call TRBJ1-5. The germline V gene has CDR1 MNHEY and CDR2 SVGAGI. The CDR3 contains 15 residues. This CDR3 is CASSYTMDANQPQHF.

V gene TRBV10-3 combines with J gene TRBJ2-3; TCRdb outputs TRBD1, but without DNA this stays unchecked. The CDR3 length is 16 residues. Per the germline V gene, CDR1 is ENHRY and CDR2 is SYGVKD. The CDR3 sequence is CAISGLGTGYTDTQYF.

The chain has TRBV7-8 and TRBJ2-3; TCRdb's D gene call, TRBD1, goes unchecked for lack of DNA. Per germline, CDR1 SGHVS and CDR2 FQNEAQ. The CDR3 has 17 amino acids. CDR3 protein: CASSPSVIWGRSDTQYF.

The rearrangement links TRBV2 to TRBJ1-1; TCRdb names TRBD1, which stays unverified in the absence of DNA. The CDR3 contains 14 residues. CDR1 SNHLY and CDR2 FYNNEI come from the germline V gene. The CDR3 is CASQPGPGDTEAFF.

The chain employs TRBV24-1 and TRBJ2-5. This CDR3 has 14 residues. In germline, CDR1 is KGHDR, CDR2 SFDVKD. The chain's CDR3 is CATSEPDGQETQYF.

The gene calls are TRBV5-1 and TRBJ2-7; the TCRdb D gene call, TRBD1, has no DNA to confirm it. Germline loops: CDR1 SGHRS, CDR2 YFSETQ. The CDR3 consists of 14 residues. CDR3 sequence: CASSPGQGAVEQYF. The complete variable domain, with remaining parts taken from reference TRBV5-1 and TRBJ2-7, reads KAGVTQTPRYLIKTRGQQVTLSCSPISGHRSVSWYQQTPGQGLQFLFEYFSETQRNKGNFPGRFSGRQFSNSRSEMNVSTLELGDSALYLCASSPGQGAVEQYFGPGTRLTVT.

The V gene is TRBV6-1, the J gene TRBJ2-2; TCRdb names TRBD2, which stays unverified in the absence of DNA. The CDR3 has 14 residues. Germline V lookup: CDR1 MNHNS, CDR2 SASEGT. CDR3 sequence reads: CASRAGVNTGELFF.

V and J are TRBV30 and TRBJ1-1; TCRdb names TRBD1, which stays unverified in the absence of DNA. This CDR3 has 14 amino acids. Per germline, CDR1 GTSNPN and CDR2 SVGIG (reference sequence). The CDR3 spells CAWSVWDLNTEAFF.

This CDR3 reads CASSDDRNSPLHF. The genes are TRBV5-1 and TRBJ1-6; the D call from TCRdb, TRBD1, cannot be confirmed without DNA. The CDR3 covers 13 residues. Germline CDR1 is SGHRS and CDR2 is YFSETQ.

The rearrangement links TRBV12-3 or TRBV12-4 to TRBJ2-7. The CDR3 has 14 residues. CDR3 region: CASSSRGGFYEQYF.

The gene calls are TRBV5-1 and TRBJ1-1; TCRdb's D call of TRBD1 is untestable without DNA. This CDR3 is built from 15 residues. Germline V lookup: CDR1 SGHRS, CDR2 YFSETQ. The chain's CDR3 is CASSLIAGGLTEAFF. The entire variable domain, with the rest obtained from reference TRBV5-1 and TRBJ1-1, is as follows: KAGVTQTPRYLIKTRGQQVTLSCSPISGHRSVSWYQQTPGQGLQFLFEYFSETQRNKGNFPGRFSGRQFSNSRSEMNVSTLELGDSALYLCASSLIAGGLTEAFFGQGTRLTVV.

V and J are TRBV4-3 and TRBJ2-3; the TCRdb D gene call, TRBD1, has no DNA to confirm it. This CDR3 has 20 amino acids. The V gene's germline CDR1 is LGHNA and CDR2 YSLEER. The CDR3: CASSQVGGKVYTPEYDTQYF.

The J gene is TRBJ1-1, the V gene TRBV19; TCRdb returns TRBD1, unconfirmable since there is no DNA. This CDR3 has 12 amino acids. Germline CDR1 and CDR2: LNHDA and SQIVND (reference sequence). CDR3 region: CASSQGQVQAFF.

The J gene is TRBJ1-4, the V gene TRBV7-2; TCRdb names TRBD1, which stays unverified in the absence of DNA. The CDR3 is 16 amino acids. Germline CDR1 SGHTA, CDR2 FQGNSA. CDR3 loop: CASSLESGQGLGKLFF.

The chain uses TRBV20-1 and TRBJ2-1; as DNA is missing, the TRBD2 call by TCRdb cannot be tested. CDR1 and CDR2 (germline): DFQATT, SNEGSKA (reference sequence). This CDR3 spans 17 amino acids. CDR3 in amino acids: CSALTSGGGSSYNEQFF.

The V gene is TRBV18, the J gene TRBJ1-1. The CDR3 totals 16 residues. Germline V gene sequence: CDR1 KGHSH, CDR2 LQKENI. The CDR3 region is CASSPRSYTRNTEAFF.